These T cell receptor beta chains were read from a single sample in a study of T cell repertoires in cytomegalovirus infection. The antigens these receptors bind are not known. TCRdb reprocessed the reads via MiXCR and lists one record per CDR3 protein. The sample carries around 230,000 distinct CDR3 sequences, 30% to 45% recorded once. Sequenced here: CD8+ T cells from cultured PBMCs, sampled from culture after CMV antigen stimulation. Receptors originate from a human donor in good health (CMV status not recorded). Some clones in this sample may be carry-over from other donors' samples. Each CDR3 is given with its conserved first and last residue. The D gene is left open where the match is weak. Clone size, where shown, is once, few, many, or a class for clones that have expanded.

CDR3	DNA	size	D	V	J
CASGTGGGGTEAFF	TGTGCCAGCGGGACGGGGGGGGGTGGCACTGAAGCTTTCTTT	few	.	TRBV27	TRBJ1-1
CASSPTSGGYNEQFF	TGTGCCAGCAGCCCTACTAGCGGGGGATACAATGAGCAGTTCTTC	many	TRBD2	TRBV7-3	TRBJ2-1
CASSSGEQGIEQFF	TGTGCCAGCAGCTCGGGGGAACAGGGGATAGAGCAGTTCTTC	few	.	TRBV7-6	TRBJ2-1
CASSLIGLDLVAGYTF	TGTGCCAGCAGCTTAATAGGTCTGGACTTAGTAGCGGGCTACACCTTC	.	.	TRBV11-2	TRBJ1-2
CASSPDRGKINEQFF	TGTGCCAGCAGCCCGGACAGGGGCAAGATCAATGAGCAGTTCTTC	.	TRBD1	TRBV6-2/TRBV6-3	TRBJ2-1
CATAQGATGELFF	TGTGCCACTGCTCAGGGAGCCACCGGGGAGCTGTTTTTT	.	.	TRBV6-2/TRBV6-3	TRBJ2-2
CASSFGAPGQLREQFF	TGTGCCAGCAGCTTTGGGGCCCCGGGACAGCTAAGAGAGCAGTTCTTC	few	TRBD1	TRBV11-1	TRBJ2-1
CASSLAGLSLYGYTF	TGTGCCAGCAGCTTAGCAGGGTTGAGCCTCTATGGCTACACCTTC	.	.	TRBV7-8	TRBJ1-2
CASSQAGRNQPQHF	TGCGCCAGCAGCCAAGCCGGGCGCAATCAGCCCCAGCATTTT	many	.	TRBV4-1	TRBJ1-5
CASSYRRGSGDEQFF	TGTGCCAGCAGTTACCGGAGGGGAAGCGGGGATGAGCAGTTCTTC	.	TRBD2	TRBV12-3/TRBV12-4	TRBJ2-1
CASSSDGVNEQYF	TGTGCCAGCAGCTCCGACGGAGTCAACGAGCAGTACTTC	many	.	TRBV7-9	TRBJ2-7
CASSLSILNTNENRGYTF	TGTGCCAGCAGTTTATCGATCCTCAACACCAATGAAAATAGGGGCTACACCTTC	.	.	TRBV27	TRBJ1-2
CATVVTGGPGNEQFF	TGTGCCACCGTTGTAACGGGGGGGCCCGGCAATGAGCAGTTCTTC	.	TRBD2	TRBV2	TRBJ2-1
CASSEASGGPSYNEQFF	TGTGCCAGCAGTGAAGCGTCGGGAGGGCCTTCCTACAATGAGCAGTTCTTC	once	TRBD2	TRBV6-1	TRBJ2-1
CASSPLGGDGYTF	TGTGCCAGCAGCCCCCTAGGTGGGGATGGCTACACCTTC	few	.	TRBV7-8	TRBJ1-2
CASSGGGEQYF	TGTGCCAGCAGTGGGGGAGGCGAGCAGTACTTC	.	.	TRBV27	TRBJ2-7
CASSPGGDYNEQFF	TGTGCCAGTAGTCCGGGGGGCGACTACAATGAGCAGTTCTTC	few	.	TRBV19	TRBJ2-1
CASSSTRLPYEQYF	TGTGCCAGCAGCTCAACTAGGCTCCCCTACGAGCAGTACTTC	.	.	TRBV5-4	TRBJ2-7
CASTPELAGASYNEQFF	TGTGCCAGCACCCCCGAGCTAGCGGGTGCCTCCTACAATGAGCAGTTCTTC	few	TRBD2	TRBV2	TRBJ2-1
CASSFRPDAQFF	TGTGCCAGCAGCTTTCGGCCCGACGCACAGTTCTTC	.	.	TRBV11-2	TRBJ2-1
CASSPGSSIEQFF	TGTGCCAGCAGCCCCGGATCCTCCATTGAGCAGTTCTTC	.	.	TRBV7-3	TRBJ2-1
CASSLGKVRRAEAFF	TGTGCCAGCAGTTTAGGGAAGGTTAGGAGGGCTGAAGCTTTCTTT	.	.	TRBV13	TRBJ1-1
CASSYYQGSYEQYF	TGTGCCAGCAGTTACTACCAGGGGAGCTACGAGCAGTACTTC	.	.	TRBV6-5	TRBJ2-7